This T cell receptor (beta chain) was sequenced in a study of T cell responses to AZD1222 COVID-19 vaccine. As for the study in general: Combined were second doses at about 4 or about 12 weeks. Study-wide results and caveats: Within unmutated variant regions lay the reported targets of nearly half of spike-specific TCRs. There were mostly white British donors and more females than males, and clonal diversity was possibly underestimated. Repertoire samples came only from after the peak T cell response.

This clone showed up just a few times. Its antigen is as yet unknown. Method: immunoSEQ multiplex PCR; TCRdb's copy keeps in-frame clones and lacks some. The sample lists some 66,000 clones, roughly 84% seen once, with about 18% in the top ten. CDR3 length: 15 residues. V was clipped by 2 bases and J by 1 base, with 11 bases between them. The germline gives CDR1 MNHEY, CDR2 SMNVEV (reference sequence). The chain recombines TRBV27 with TRBJ1-2; D is unclear. Sequences were derived from peripheral blood, sampled on day 0 of AZD1222 vaccination. The source of this sequence is an adult in good health. CDR3 DNA sequence: TGTGCCAGCAGTTTAAAGCCAGCCCTTAACTATGGCTACACCTTC. It is translated as CASSLKPALNYGYTF.